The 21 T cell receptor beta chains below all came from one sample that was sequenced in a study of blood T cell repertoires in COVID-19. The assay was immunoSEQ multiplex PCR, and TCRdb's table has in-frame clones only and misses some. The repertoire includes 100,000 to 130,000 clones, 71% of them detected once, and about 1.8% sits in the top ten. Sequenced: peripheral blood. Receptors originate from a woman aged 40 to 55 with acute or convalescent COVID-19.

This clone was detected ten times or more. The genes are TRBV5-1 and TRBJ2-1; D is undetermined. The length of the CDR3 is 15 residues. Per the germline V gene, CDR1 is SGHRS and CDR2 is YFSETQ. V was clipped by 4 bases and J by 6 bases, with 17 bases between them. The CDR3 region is CASSLDGDLFNEQFF. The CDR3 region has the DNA TGCGCCAGCAGCCTAGACGGTGACCTTTTCAATGAGCAGTTCTTC.

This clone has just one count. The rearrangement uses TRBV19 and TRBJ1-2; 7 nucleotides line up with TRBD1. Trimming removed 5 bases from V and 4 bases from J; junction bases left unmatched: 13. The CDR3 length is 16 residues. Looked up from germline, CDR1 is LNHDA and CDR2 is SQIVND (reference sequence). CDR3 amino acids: CASSPRTGLTFYGYTF. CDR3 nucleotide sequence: TGTGCCAGTAGTCCCCGGACAGGCCTAACTTTCTATGGCTACACCTTC.

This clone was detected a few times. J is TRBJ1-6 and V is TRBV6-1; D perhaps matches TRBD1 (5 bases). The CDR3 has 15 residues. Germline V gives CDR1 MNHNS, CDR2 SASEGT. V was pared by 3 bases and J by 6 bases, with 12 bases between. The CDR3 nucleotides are TGTGCCAGCAGTGAGGCGCAGGGTGGTAATTCACCCCTCCACTTT. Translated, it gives CASSEAQGGNSPLHF.

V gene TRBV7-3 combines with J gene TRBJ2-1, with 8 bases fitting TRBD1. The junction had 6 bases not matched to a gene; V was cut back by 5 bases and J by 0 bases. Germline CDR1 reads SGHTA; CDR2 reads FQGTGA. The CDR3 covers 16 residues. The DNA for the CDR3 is TGTGCCAGCAGCACCAATGGACAGGGCTCCTACAATGAGCAGTTCTTC. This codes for CASSTNGQGSYNEQFF.

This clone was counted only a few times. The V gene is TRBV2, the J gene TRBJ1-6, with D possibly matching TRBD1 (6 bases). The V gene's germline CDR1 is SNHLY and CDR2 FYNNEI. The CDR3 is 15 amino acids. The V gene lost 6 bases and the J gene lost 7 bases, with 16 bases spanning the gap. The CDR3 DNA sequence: TGTGCCAGCAGCGCCCTACAGGGTCAGAATTCACCCCTCCACTTT. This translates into CASSALQGQNSPLHF.

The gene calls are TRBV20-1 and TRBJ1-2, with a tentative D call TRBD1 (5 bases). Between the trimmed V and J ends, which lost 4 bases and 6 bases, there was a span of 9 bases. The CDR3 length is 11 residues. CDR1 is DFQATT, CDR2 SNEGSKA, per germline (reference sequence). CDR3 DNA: TGCAGTGCTACCGCAGGGAATGGCTACACCTTC. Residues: CSATAGNGYTF.

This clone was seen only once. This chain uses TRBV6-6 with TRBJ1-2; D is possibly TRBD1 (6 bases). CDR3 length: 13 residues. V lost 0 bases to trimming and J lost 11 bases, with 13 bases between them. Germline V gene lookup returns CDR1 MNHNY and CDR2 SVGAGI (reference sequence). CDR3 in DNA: TGTGCCAGCAGTTACTCGGAGACAGGCCCATACACCTTC. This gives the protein CASSYSETGPYTF.

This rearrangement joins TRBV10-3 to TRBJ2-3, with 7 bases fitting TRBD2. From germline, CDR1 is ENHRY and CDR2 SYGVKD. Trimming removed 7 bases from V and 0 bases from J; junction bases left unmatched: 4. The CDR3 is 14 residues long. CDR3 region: CAITSGTSTDTQYF. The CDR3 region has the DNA TGTGCCATCACTAGCGGCACTAGCACAGATACGCAGTATTTT.

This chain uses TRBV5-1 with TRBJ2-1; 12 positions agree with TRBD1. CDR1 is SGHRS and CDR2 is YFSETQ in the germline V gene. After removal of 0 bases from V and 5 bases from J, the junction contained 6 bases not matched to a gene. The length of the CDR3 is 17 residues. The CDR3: CASSLAVGTGGHNEQFF. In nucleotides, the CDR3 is TGCGCCAGCAGCTTGGCCGTCGGGACAGGGGGCCACAATGAGCAGTTCTTC.

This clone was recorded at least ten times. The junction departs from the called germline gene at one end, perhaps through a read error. CDR3 DNA: TGTGCCAGCAGCCAACGGTATAGGGACACGACCCTTTTTTTT. Protein: CASSQRYRDTTLFF. The genes are TRBV3-1 (or the pseudogene TRBV3-2) and TRBJ1-1, with D perhaps TRBD1 (6 bases). The germline CDR1 and CDR2 sequences are LGHDT and YNNKEL (reference sequence). This CDR3 is 14 amino acids long.

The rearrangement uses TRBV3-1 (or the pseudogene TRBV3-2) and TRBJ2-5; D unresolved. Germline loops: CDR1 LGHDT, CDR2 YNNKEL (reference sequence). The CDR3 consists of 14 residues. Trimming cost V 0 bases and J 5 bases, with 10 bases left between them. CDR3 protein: CASSQDSLRETQYF. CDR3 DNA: TGTGCCAGCAGCCAAGATTCCCTGAGGGAGACCCAGTACTTC.

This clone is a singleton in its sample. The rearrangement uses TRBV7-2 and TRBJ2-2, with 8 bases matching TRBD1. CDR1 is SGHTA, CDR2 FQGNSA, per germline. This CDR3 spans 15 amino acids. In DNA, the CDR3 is TGTGCATCGACCCCGGGGACAGGAAACACCGGGGAGCTGTTTTTT. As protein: CASTPGTGNTGELFF.

CDR3 bases: TGTGCCAGCAATCTACAGGGCTACGAGCAGTACTTC. Residues: CASNLQGYEQYF. The chain couples TRBV12-3 or TRBV12-4 to TRBJ2-7; possibly TRBD1 for D (6 bases). This CDR3 spans 12 amino acids. The V gene lost 7 bases and the J gene lost 3 bases, with 10 bases spanning the gap.

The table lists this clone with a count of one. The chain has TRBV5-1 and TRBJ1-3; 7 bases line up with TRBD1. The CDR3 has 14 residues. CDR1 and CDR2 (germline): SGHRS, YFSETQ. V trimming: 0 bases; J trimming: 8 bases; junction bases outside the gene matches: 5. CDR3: CASSLGQGEDTIYF. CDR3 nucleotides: TGCGCCAGCAGCTTGGGACAGGGCGAGGACACCATATATTTT.

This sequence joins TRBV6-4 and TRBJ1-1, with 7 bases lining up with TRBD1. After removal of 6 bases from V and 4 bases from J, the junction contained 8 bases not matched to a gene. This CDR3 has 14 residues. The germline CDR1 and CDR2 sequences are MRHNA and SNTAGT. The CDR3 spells CASSLTGLGTEAFF. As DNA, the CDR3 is TGTGCCAGCAGCCTGACAGGGCTCGGCACTGAAGCTTTCTTT.

The chain's CDR3 is CASSLDLGEGNEQFF. CDR3 DNA: TGTGCCAGCAGCTTGGATCTAGGGGAAGGCAATGAGCAGTTCTTC. The rearrangement joins TRBV5-6 to TRBJ2-1, with D tentatively TRBD1 (5 bases). The CDR3 consists of 15 residues. Looked up from germline, CDR1 is SGHDT and CDR2 is YYEEEE. Trimming shortened V by 0 bases and J by 6 bases, and 13 bases separated the two germline ends.

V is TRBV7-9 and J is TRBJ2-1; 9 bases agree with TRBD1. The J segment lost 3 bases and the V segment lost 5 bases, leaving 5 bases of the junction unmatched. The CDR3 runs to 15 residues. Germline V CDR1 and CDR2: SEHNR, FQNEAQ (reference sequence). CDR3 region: CASSQGQGGYNEQFF. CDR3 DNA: TGTGCCAGCAGCCAGGGACAGGGCGGCTACAATGAGCAGTTCTTC.

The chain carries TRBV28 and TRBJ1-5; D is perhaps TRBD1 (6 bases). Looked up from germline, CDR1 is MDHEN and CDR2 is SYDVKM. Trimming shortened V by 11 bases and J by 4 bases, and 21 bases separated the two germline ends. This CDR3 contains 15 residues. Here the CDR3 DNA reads TGTGCCTATAGCAGGTCAGACAGGAGAAATCAGCCCCAGCATTTT. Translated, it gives CAYSRSDRRNQPQHF.

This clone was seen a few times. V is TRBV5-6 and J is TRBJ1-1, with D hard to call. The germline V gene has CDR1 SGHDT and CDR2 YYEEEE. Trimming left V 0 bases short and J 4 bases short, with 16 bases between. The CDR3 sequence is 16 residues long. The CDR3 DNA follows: TGTGCCAGCAGCTTGGTCTGGGGAGGGTCGGGCACTGAAGCTTTCTTT. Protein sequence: CASSLVWGGSGTEAFF.

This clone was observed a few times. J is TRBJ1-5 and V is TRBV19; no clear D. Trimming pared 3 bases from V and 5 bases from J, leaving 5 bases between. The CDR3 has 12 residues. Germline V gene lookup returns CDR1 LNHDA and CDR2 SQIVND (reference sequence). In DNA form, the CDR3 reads TGTGCCAGTAGTATTTATGATCAGCCCCAGCATTTT. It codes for CASSIYDQPQHF.

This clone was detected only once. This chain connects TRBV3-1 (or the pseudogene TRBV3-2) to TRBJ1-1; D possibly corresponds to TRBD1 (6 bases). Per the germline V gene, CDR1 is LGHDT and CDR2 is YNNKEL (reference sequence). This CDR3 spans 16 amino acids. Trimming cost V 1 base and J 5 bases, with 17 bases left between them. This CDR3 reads CASSQGGGTGETEAFF. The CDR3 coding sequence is TGTGCCAGCAGCCAAGGGGGGGGCACAGGAGAAACTGAAGCTTTCTTT.